These T cell receptor beta chains were read from a single sample in a study of Tregs in tolerant kidney transplant recipients. Profiling relied on immunoSEQ multiplex PCR, and the TCRdb table lists in-frame clones only, not all of them. Counted here are tens of thousands of clones, around 90% occurring once; the ten biggest clones make up approximately 1.4%. The sample consisted of CD4+ T cells from blood (PBMCs), taken 24 months after the transplant. The receptor set was obtained from a human patient who received a combined kidney and bone marrow transplant. Some of these T cells may belong to the graft donor. Both conserved end residues are part of each CDR3. The size entry is marked missing in some rows and otherwise reads once, few, many or a size class.

TRBJ1-1 | TRBV9 | NA | CASSPQFDTEAFF
TRBJ2-2 | TRBV2 | NA | CASSRLAGVSTGELFF
TRBJ2-7 | TRBV11-3 | NA | CASSRLAGEGEQYF
TRBJ2-1 | TRBV4-3 | NA | CASSQDRGGGRRNEQFF
TRBJ2-1 | TRBV6-1 | few | CASRIAANNEQFF
TRBJ2-1 | TRBV9 | NA | CASSREGLRSYNEQFF
TRBJ2-2 | TRBV6-1 | NA | CASWGRPNTGELFF
TRBJ1-2 | TRBV9 | once | CASSPQGGHNYGYTF
TRBJ2-5 | TRBV5-1 | NA | CASSLEIGGGAGETQYF
TRBJ2-2 | TRBV5-1 | NA | CASSTFPGQTNTGELFF
TRBJ1-2 | TRBV10-3 | NA | CAISDAGSNYGYTF
TRBJ2-7 | TRBV7-8 | NA | CASSLRPSRGYEQYF
TRBJ2-3 | TRBV5-1 | NA | CASSPGQGPTDTQYF
TRBJ1-2 | TRBV9 | NA | CASSAMDRQAYGYTF
TRBJ2-7 | TRBV5-1 | NA | CASKLGTVSYEQYF
TRBJ2-2 | TRBV6-5 | NA | CASSYGQLTGELFF
TRBJ1-5 | TRBV9 | NA | CALQTGGVGQPQHF
TRBJ2-1 | TRBV5-1 | NA | CASSFTAGNNEQFF
TRBJ2-7 | TRBV9 | NA | CASSASSGSSYEQYF
TRBJ2-2 | TRBV29-1 | NA | CSVDLLNTGELFF
TRBJ2-5 | TRBV27 | NA | CASSLTGDQETQYF
TRBJ1-2 | TRBV18 | NA | CASSPIPGTGPVGYTF
TRBJ2-7 | TRBV5-1 | NA | CASSIQGEINEQYF
TRBJ1-5 | TRBV2 | NA | CASSDRGANQPQHF
TRBJ1-5 | TRBV6-5 | NA | CASSYSYNSNQPQHF
TRBJ2-2 | TRBV7-8 | NA | CASSFAGGLSGELFF
TRBJ1-1 | TRBV4-3 | NA | CASSQDAPGGRNTEAFF
TRBJ1-3 | TRBV5-1 | NA | CASSLQGSSSGNTIYF
TRBJ2-3 | TRBV6-5 | NA | CASSQREGTDTQYF